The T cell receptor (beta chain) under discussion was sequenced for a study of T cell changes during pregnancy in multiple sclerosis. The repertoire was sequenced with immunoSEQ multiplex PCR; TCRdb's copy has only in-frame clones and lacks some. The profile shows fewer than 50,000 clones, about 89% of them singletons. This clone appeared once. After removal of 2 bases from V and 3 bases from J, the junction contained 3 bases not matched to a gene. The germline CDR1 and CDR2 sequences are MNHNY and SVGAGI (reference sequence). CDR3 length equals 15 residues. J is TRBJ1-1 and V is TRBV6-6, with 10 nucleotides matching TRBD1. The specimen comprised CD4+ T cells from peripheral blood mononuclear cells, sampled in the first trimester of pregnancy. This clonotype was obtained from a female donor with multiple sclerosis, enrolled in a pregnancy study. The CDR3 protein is CASSYVGQGDTEAFF. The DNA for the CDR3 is TGTGCCAGCAGTTACGTCGGACAGGGGGACACTGAAGCTTTCTTT.